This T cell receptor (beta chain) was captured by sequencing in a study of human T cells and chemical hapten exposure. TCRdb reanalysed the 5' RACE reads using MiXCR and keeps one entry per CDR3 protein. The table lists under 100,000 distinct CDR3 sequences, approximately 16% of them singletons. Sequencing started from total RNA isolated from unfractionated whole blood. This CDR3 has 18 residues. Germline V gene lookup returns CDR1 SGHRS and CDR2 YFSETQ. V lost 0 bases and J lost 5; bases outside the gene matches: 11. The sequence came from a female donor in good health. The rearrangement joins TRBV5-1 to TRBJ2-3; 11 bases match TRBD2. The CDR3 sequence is CASSLVARSGRAEDTQYF. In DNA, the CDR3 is TGCGCCAGCAGCTTGGTGGCGCGTAGCGGGAGGGCCGAAGATACGCAGTATTTT.